The TCR beta chain under discussion was sequenced for a study of regulatory T cells in long-lasting Graves disease. Across the whole study: Freshly diagnosed Graves' patients had used antithyroid drugs for under 3 months.

With respect to this clonotype: A single base separates this from a much larger clone, so it may be a read error.

Time point in this sample: newly diagnosed GD, antithyroid drugs for less than 3 months. Preparation of the TCR library used RNA extracted from PBMCs. Libraries of TCR beta came from iRepertoire HTBI primers plus Arm-PCR of CDR3 regions. TCRdb re-called the multiplex PCR reads through MiXCR, storing one row per CDR3 protein. Of roughly 510,000 distinct CDR3 sequences listed, about 16% were seen once; the top ten hold more than 10%. This sample also appeared in a second study, on T cells in Graves' hyperthyroidism and ophthalmopathy. That report notes: A model built on 13 V-J features separated ophthalmopathy from stable hyperthyroidism.

The clonotype originates from a man between 18 and 35 years old with Graves disease. The source material was peripheral blood mononuclear cells (PBMCs), sampled at new diagnosis, from a patient treated with antithyroid drugs.

The chain's CDR3 is CASSTGARTLNTEAFF. The CDR3 coding sequence is TGTGCCAGTAGTACTGGGGCCAGGACCTTGAACACTGAAGCTTTCTTT. This sequence joins TRBV19 and TRBJ1-1; D might be TRBD1 (5 bases). Germline V gives CDR1 LNHDA, CDR2 SQIVND (reference sequence). There are 16 residues in the CDR3. V was shortened by 4 bases and J by 0 bases, with 15 bases between the two germline ends. The full variable domain, rest sourced from reference TRBV19 and TRBJ1-1, is DGGITQSPKYLFRKEGQNVTLSCEQNLNHDAMYWYRQDPGQGLRLIYYSQIVNDFQKGDIAEGYSVSREKKESFPLTVTSAQKNPTAFYLCASSTGARTLNTEAFFGQGTRLTVV.